This T cell receptor beta chain was retrieved from a study of T-cell reconstitution after alpha-beta-depleted transplantation in children. The CDR3 is made up of 15 amino acids. Germline V gene data show CDR1 as SGHRS and CDR2 as YFSETQ. Unmatched junction bases numbered 5, after V lost 4 bases and J lost 4 bases. This clonotype was recorded at least ten times. Preparing the TCRbeta library involved the use of unique molecular identifiers. TCRdb reprocessed the PCR reads via MiXCR and lists one record per CDR3 protein. Among around 93,000 distinct CDR3 sequences listed, 7% to 10% were seen once. Material: PBMCs from the stem cell graft donor, obtained from the stem cell graft. The chain joins TRBV5-1 to TRBJ2-2, with 9 bases fitting TRBD1. The sequence derives from a human donor who donated a stem cell graft to a child with congenital amegakaryocytic thrombocytopenia. CDR3 in DNA: TGCGCCAGCAGCAGTGGACAGGGGAGCACCGGGGAGCTGTTTTTT. This codes for CASSSGQGSTGELFF.